This T cell receptor beta chain was identified in a study of blood T cell repertoires in COVID-19. Turning to the study itself: The United States, Italy and Spain were the sources of the acute and convalescent COVID-19 samples. From T cells, B-cell-depleted T cells, or PBMCs came the material, which was cDNA or gDNA.

Original methodology: Estimates of nucleated cell counts were drawn from the amplification of reference gene primers. The table came from immunoSEQ multiplex PCR; TCRdb's copy has only in-frame clones and leaves some out. The V and J calls and clone size were taken over from that table, and D and trimming were inferred from the DNA. The repertoire has over 200,000 clones, around 90% of them found once; the top ten carry about 6%. V was clipped by 2 bases and J by 0 bases, with 12 bases between them. The CDR3 loop spans 15 amino acids. CDR1 and CDR2 (germline): SGHDT, YYEEEE. The source material was peripheral blood. The chain is built from TRBV5-6 and TRBJ2-7, with D unclear. This sequence originates from a man aged 55 to 70 who had recovered from COVID-19. The CDR3 sequence: CASSFLSGSSYEQYF. In DNA form, the CDR3 reads TGTGCCAGCAGCTTCTTGTCGGGTAGCTCCTACGAGCAGTACTTC.